Listed here are 12 T cell receptor beta chains from one sample, sequenced in a study of OX40 agonist ivuxolimab in advanced cancers. Libraries were built with the immunoSEQ multiplex PCR assay. TCRdb provides this immuneACCESS table in a form limited to in-frame rearrangements. Some clones are lacking; in checked studies, under half of them reflect an unresolved V gene, and why the rest are absent is not known. This sample lists just under 75,000 clones; more than 85% were detected once. Jointly, the top ten make up roughly 0.45% of the sample. This material consisted of CD4+ or CD8+ T cells sorted from blood, taken in a trial of the OX40 agonist ivuxolimab. Source of these receptors: an adult with an advanced solid tumor such as melanoma, head and neck, liver or kidney cancer.

The chain joins TRBV7-9 to TRBJ2-3, with 7 positions matching TRBD2. CDR1 SEHNR and CDR2 FQNEAQ come from the germline V gene (reference sequence). V shed 2 bases and J 5 bases; nucleotides not matched to a gene: 7. This CDR3 has 15 residues. CDR3 nucleotides: TGTGCCAGCAGCTTAATGGCGGGAGATAAAGATACGCAGTATTTT. Translated: CASSLMAGDKDTQYF.

This clone showed up just once. CDR3 loop: CASSETDGIPLHF. The CDR3 region has the DNA TGTGCCAGCAGTGAAACGGACGGGATTCCCCTCCACTTT. The chain carries TRBV2 and TRBJ1-6; no reliable D call. V was clipped by 2 bases and J by 13 bases, with 12 bases between them. Germline assignment: CDR1 SNHLY and CDR2 FYNNEI. CDR3 size: 13 residues.

The chain is built from TRBV9 and TRBJ2-1; no clear D. Trimming removed 3 bases at V and 5 bases at J, with 6 bases between. The CDR3 loop spans 12 amino acids. Looked up from germline, CDR1 is SGDLS and CDR2 is YYNGEE. This chain's CDR3 is CASSAHNNEQFF. The CDR3 DNA sequence: TGTGCCAGCAGCGCCCATAACAATGAGCAGTTCTTC.

The chain employs TRBV6-5 and TRBJ2-1; D gene unclear. CDR1 is MNHEY and CDR2 is SVGAGI in the germline V gene. V was shortened by 0 bases and J by 0 bases, with 3 bases between the two germline ends. The CDR3 has 14 amino acids. The CDR3 bases are TGTGCCAGCAGTTACTCACCCTCCTACAATGAGCAGTTCTTC. It translates to CASSYSPSYNEQFF.

The rearrangement joins TRBV18 to TRBJ2-7; D remains unclear. V lost 6 bases and J lost 0, with 6 bases in between. Germline assignment: CDR1 KGHSH and CDR2 LQKENI. This CDR3 has 12 residues. CDR3 nucleotides: TGTGCCAGCTCTCTCAGCTCCTACGAGCAGTACTTC. Translated, it gives CASSLSSYEQYF.

V usage is TRBV18 and J usage is TRBJ1-1; a weak D match, TRBD1 (5 bases). CDR1 and CDR2 (germline): KGHSH, LQKENI. The CDR3 totals 16 residues. Trimming left V 3 bases short and J 0 bases short, with 14 bases between. The CDR3 spells CASSPRIQAMNTEAFF. The DNA for the CDR3 is TGTGCCAGCTCACCGAGGATACAGGCTATGAACACTGAAGCTTTCTTT.

The CDR3 loop is CASSPLEQGNTEAFF. For the CDR3, the DNA is TGTGCCAGCTCACCCCTCGAACAGGGGAACACTGAAGCTTTCTTT. V is TRBV18 and J is TRBJ1-1, with D perhaps TRBD1 (6 bases). CDR3 size: 15 residues. Germline lookup yields CDR1 KGHSH and CDR2 LQKENI. V was trimmed by 3 bases and J by 1 base, leaving 12 bases between them.

V is TRBV7-2 and J is TRBJ1-2; D possibly corresponds to TRBD1 (5 bases). The length of the CDR3 is 13 residues. V lost 5 bases and J lost 7, with 14 bases in between. Germline V gives CDR1 SGHTA, CDR2 FQGNSA. The CDR3 nucleotides are TGTGCCAGCAGCCCGCAGGGTTTGCTTGGCTACACCTTC. Its translation is CASSPQGLLGYTF.

The V gene is TRBV19, the J gene TRBJ2-7; D may match TRBD1 or TRBD2 (5 bases each). Trimming removed 4 bases from V and 3 bases from J, with 13 bases in between. CDR1 and CDR2 (germline): LNHDA, SQIVND (reference sequence). CDR3 length: 14 residues. The CDR3 DNA follows: TGTGCCAGTAGTACTCCGGGGCGGCACTACGAGCAGTACTTC. Residues: CASSTPGRHYEQYF.

The chain is built from TRBV7-6 and TRBJ1-4; tentative D call: TRBD1 (6 bases). The ends were cut back, 4 bases at V and 7 bases at J, with 13 bases in the middle. The CDR3 has 14 residues. Germline V gives CDR1 SGHVS, CDR2 FNYEAQ. CDR3 region: CASSSRQEGEKLFF. In DNA form, the CDR3 reads TGTGCCAGCAGCTCTCGACAGGAGGGTGAAAAACTGTTTTTT.

J is TRBJ2-7 and V is TRBV5-1; 11 positions match TRBD1. The CDR3 is made up of 14 amino acids. Germline V CDR1 and CDR2: SGHRS, YFSETQ. J gave up 1 base and V 4 bases, and 1 base lay outside the gene matches. CDR3 sequence (DNA): TGCGCCAGCAGCGGGACAGGGGGTTCCTACGAGCAGTACTTC. Its protein product is CASSGTGGSYEQYF.

This chain links TRBV5-8 with TRBJ2-4, with TRBD1 identical over 8 bases. After removal of 5 bases from V and 3 bases from J, the junction contained 4 bases not matched to a gene. The V gene's germline CDR1 is SGHTS and CDR2 YDEGEE. The CDR3 has 14 amino acids. DNA of the CDR3: TGTGCCAGCAGGCCACAGGGGGACAAAAACATTCAGTACTTC. Protein: CASRPQGDKNIQYF. Drawing the rest from reference TRBV5-8 and TRBJ2-4, the complete variable domain is EAGVTQSPTHLIKTRGQQATLRCSPISGHTSVYWYQQALGLGLQFLLWYDEGEERNRGNFPPRFSGRQFPNYSSELNVNALELEDSALYLCASRPQGDKNIQYFGAGTRLSVL.